A single sample gave rise to the 14 T cell receptor beta chains below, sequenced in a study of shared clonotypes between healthy human individuals. Here immunoSEQ multiplex PCR was the method, and the copy in TCRdb shows in-frame clones only, minus some. The table lists 400,000 to 600,000 clones, 95% to 97% of them singletons. Material: naive CD4+ T cells sorted from blood. As for subset: CD45RA+ positively selected. The receptors shown here come from a woman in her 30s in good health.

The J gene is TRBJ1-5, the V gene TRBV15; possibly TRBD1 for D (6 bases). V lost 0 bases to trimming and J lost 6 bases, with 15 bases between them. The CDR3 spans 16 residues. Germline CDR1 is LNHNV and CDR2 is YYDKDF (reference sequence). The CDR3 sequence: CATSRDRAGGSQPQHF. The CDR3 DNA is TGTGCCACCAGCAGAGACAGGGCGGGGGGCAGTCAGCCCCAGCATTTT.

The chain has TRBV4-1 and TRBJ1-5, with D perhaps TRBD1 (5 bases). The V gene lost 0 bases and the J gene lost 5 bases, with 14 bases spanning the gap. Germline V lookup: CDR1 MGHRA, CDR2 YSYEKL. This CDR3 is 16 amino acids long. The CDR3 is CASSQEGREWDQPQHF. The CDR3 DNA follows: TGCGCCAGCAGCCAAGAGGGCAGGGAATGGGATCAGCCCCAGCATTTT.

The rearrangement joins TRBV5-6 to TRBJ2-7, with D unclear. CDR3 length equals 15 residues. CDR1 and CDR2 from the germline V gene are SGHDT and YYEEEE. Trimming removed 0 bases from V and 3 bases from J, with 13 bases in between. CDR3 sequence (DNA): TGTGCCAGCAGCTTGGTGGGCCGAAAATACTACGAGCAGTACTTC. Residues: CASSLVGRKYYEQYF.

This chain links TRBV9 with TRBJ2-1; 8 bases match TRBD2. The V segment lost 3 bases and the J segment 2 bases; nucleotides outside the gene matches: 4. The CDR3 is 15 residues long. Germline V gene data show CDR1 as SGDLS and CDR2 as YYNGEE. The CDR3 reads CASSDSGGTYNEQFF. In nucleotides, the CDR3 is TGTGCCAGCAGCGACAGCGGGGGTACCTACAATGAGCAGTTCTTC.

The gene calls are TRBV11-2 and TRBJ2-3; D unclear. Germline V gene data show CDR1 as SGHAT and CDR2 as FQNNGV. The V and J ends lost 8 bases and 0 bases respectively, with 15 bases between them. CDR3 length: 15 residues. The CDR3 sequence is CASSSLGISTDTQYF. CDR3 bases: TGTGCCAGCTCCTCGCTAGGAATTAGCACAGATACGCAGTATTTT.

The CDR3 DNA follows: TGTGCCAGCAGCCCCGGACTAGTCTCCTACGAGCAGTACTTC. As protein: CASSPGLVSYEQYF. The V and J genes are TRBV27 and TRBJ2-7; 7 nucleotides agree with TRBD2. From germline, CDR1 is MNHEY and CDR2 SMNVEV (reference sequence). The CDR3 sequence is 14 residues long. The V segment lost 6 bases and the J segment 0 bases; nucleotides outside the gene matches: 5.

The chain has TRBV19 and TRBJ2-2; D remains ambiguous. Trimming took off 7 bases at V and 5 bases at J, with 11 bases between the two ends. Per germline, CDR1 LNHDA and CDR2 SQIVND (reference sequence). CDR3 size: 13 residues. The CDR3 coding sequence is TGTGCCAGTATGAGGCCTCGGACCGGGGAGCTGTTTTTT. This gives the protein CASMRPRTGELFF.

The rearrangement uses TRBV28 and TRBJ1-6; D uncertain. The germline CDR1 and CDR2 sequences are MDHEN and SYDVKM. The CDR3 is 15 amino acids. The V and J ends lost 7 bases and 2 bases respectively, with 12 bases between them. As DNA, the CDR3 is TGTGCCAGCACCATGGGAGGGCCCTATAATTCACCCCTCCACTTT. It translates to CASTMGGPYNSPLHF.

The CDR3 loop is CASSLLAGVVPGELFF. CDR3 nucleotides: TGCGCCAGCAGCCTCCTAGCGGGAGTGGTTCCCGGGGAGCTGTTTTTT. The gene calls are TRBV4-1 and TRBJ2-2, with 10 bases aligning to TRBD2. CDR3 length equals 16 residues. Germline V CDR1 and CDR2: MGHRA, YSYEKL. With 4 bases clipped from V and 6 bases from J, the junction kept 8 bases outside the gene matches.

V is TRBV27 and J is TRBJ2-5, with 7 nucleotides matching TRBD2. Looked up from germline, CDR1 is MNHEY and CDR2 is SMNVEV (reference sequence). J gave up 1 base and V 4 bases, and 6 bases lay outside the gene matches. This CDR3 comprises 15 residues. The CDR3: CASSSLAATQETQYF. As DNA, the CDR3 is TGTGCCAGCAGTTCTCTAGCGGCAACCCAAGAGACCCAGTACTTC.

V is TRBV9 and J is TRBJ2-7, with TRBD2 matching 10 bases. V lost 3 bases to trimming and J lost 2 bases; unmatched junction nucleotides: 5. The CDR3 totals 15 residues. The germline CDR1 and CDR2 sequences are SGDLS and YYNGEE. CDR3 bases: TGTGCCAGCAGCGAAAGCGGGAGGGCCCCCTACGAGCAGTACTTC. Its translation is CASSESGRAPYEQYF.

The chain carries TRBV9 and TRBJ2-3; a possible D gene is TRBD1 (6 bases). Per the germline V gene, CDR1 is SGDLS and CDR2 is YYNGEE. Deletions cut 1 base from V and 0 bases from J, with 15 bases between. CDR3 length: 17 residues. CDR3 bases: TGTGCCAGCAGCGTAAGGGACGGGACACCTAGCACAGATACGCAGTATTTT. This encodes CASSVRDGTPSTDTQYF.

The chain links TRBV10-3 to TRBJ1-3; no reliable D call. This CDR3 is built from 18 residues. The ends were cut back, 1 base at V and 2 bases at J, with 18 bases in the middle. Germline V lookup: CDR1 ENHRY, CDR2 SYGVKD. The CDR3 is CAISELPIVPLTGNTIYF. DNA of the CDR3: TGTGCCATCAGTGAGTTGCCGATCGTCCCATTAACTGGAAACACCATATATTTT.

This sequence joins TRBV29-1 and TRBJ2-1; D is unresolved. The CDR3 sequence is 10 residues long. V was pared by 4 bases and J by 6 bases, with 4 bases between. Germline CDR1 SQVTM, CDR2 ANQGSEA. The CDR3, as DNA: TGCAGCGTTGCGGTCAATGAGCAGTTCTTC. Amino acid sequence: CSVAVNEQFF.